This TCR beta chain originates from a study of T cell repertoires in ileal Crohn's disease. Whole-study context: At surgery, 30% to 40% of patients smoked, with median disease duration about 7.9 years. The study, taken as a whole, reports: Every patient over 26.8% clonality showed endoscopic recurrence. Active smokers at surgery had more clonal expansions than non-smokers.

Germline-derived CDR1 and CDR2 are SGDLS and YYNGEE. The CDR3 spans 13 residues. With 3 bases removed from V and 9 bases from J, the gap between germline ends came to 13 bases. Assay: immunoSEQ multiplex PCR; the TCRdb copy retains only in-frame clones and omits some. The sample gives approximately 12,000 clones, around 78% of which show up once; less than 5.5% is in the top ten. On this clone itself: Its antigen is currently unknown.

The chain is built from TRBV9 and TRBJ1-5; D is unresolved. Material for sequencing was ileal tissue. The source of this sequence is an adult with Crohn's disease. The CDR3 DNA is TGTGCCAGCAGCGGTAGCCTCCACTCGCCCCAGCATTTT. Translation: CASSGSLHSPQHF.